The 26 T cell receptor beta chains presented below share a single source sample, sequenced in a study of shared clonotypes between healthy human individuals. Clones were sequenced by immunoSEQ multiplex PCR, and TCRdb holds only the in-frame ones, with some missing. The sample has 2 million to 3 million clones, 80% to 95% seen once; the top ten hold around 0.4%. The sample taken for sequencing was naive CD4+ T cells from PBMCs. Subset indicated: CD45RA+ positively selected. The receptor source for this set is a man aged 18 to 29 in good health. Some clones in this sample may be carry-over from other donors' samples.

The chain couples TRBV5-8 to TRBJ2-5; D is possibly TRBD1 or TRBD2 (5 bases each). Germline V gene sequence: CDR1 SGHTS, CDR2 YDEGEE. The CDR3 spans 16 residues. Trimming took 5 bases from V and 4 from J, leaving 21 bases between them. CDR3 sequence: CASSWGSGGFLETQYF. The CDR3 bases are TGTGCCAGCAGTTGGGGGAGTGGAGGCTTCCTAGAGACCCAGTACTTC.

The rearrangement links TRBV7-9 to TRBJ2-4; no definite D call. Germline CDR1 is SEHNR and CDR2 is FQNEAQ (reference sequence). Trimming stripped 1 base from V and 0 bases from J, with 10 bases between. The CDR3 covers 16 residues. CDR3 in DNA: TGTGCCAGCAGCTTAGATGGCATCTTAGCCAAAAACATTCAGTACTTC. Protein: CASSLDGILAKNIQYF.

As to this clone: Additional DNA sequences in this sample encode the identical CDR3. This chain joins TRBV5-4 and TRBJ2-1; D call uncertain. The CDR3 length is 12 residues. CDR1 and CDR2 from the germline V gene are SGHNT and YYREEE (reference sequence). V gave up 0 bases and J gave up 9 bases, with 7 bases separating them. The CDR3 region is CASSLVLGEQFF. In DNA, the CDR3 is TGTGCCAGCAGCTTGGTGCTGGGTGAGCAGTTCTTC.

The chain joins TRBV7-3 to TRBJ2-1, with 7 bases that match TRBD2. With V trimmed by 4 bases and J by 0 bases, 6 bases remained unmatched. The CDR3 runs 16 residues. Per germline, CDR1 SGHTA and CDR2 FQGTGA. CDR3 nucleotide sequence: TGTGCCAGCAGCTCCCGTGGCGGGAGCTCCTACAATGAGCAGTTCTTC. It yields the protein CASSSRGGSSYNEQFF.

This clone was counted a single time. The chain links TRBV2 to TRBJ2-7; 10 bases align to TRBD2. The V segment lost 6 bases and the J segment 3 bases; nucleotides outside the gene matches: 5. CDR3 size: 14 residues. Germline V gene sequence: CDR1 SNHLY, CDR2 FYNNEI. The CDR3: CASRGAGGHYEQYF. As DNA, the CDR3 is TGTGCCAGCAGAGGAGCGGGAGGGCACTACGAGCAGTACTTC. Filled out from reference TRBV2 and TRBJ2-7, the complete variable domain reads EPEVTQTPSHQVTQMGQEVILRCVPISNHLYFYWYRQILGQKVEFLVSFYNNEISEKSEIFDDQFSVERPDGSNFTLKIRSTKLEDSAMYFCASRGAGGHYEQYFGPGTRLTVT.

This chain connects TRBV19 to TRBJ2-7, with a tentative D call TRBD1 (5 bases). V dropped 6 bases and J dropped 0 bases, with 9 bases sitting between them. The CDR3 has 13 residues. The germline V gene encodes CDR1 LNHDA and CDR2 SQIVND (reference sequence). CDR3 region: CASSGGHSYEQYF. CDR3 bases: TGTGCCAGTAGCGGCGGACACTCCTACGAGCAGTACTTC.

The gene calls are TRBV6-6 and TRBJ2-7; unclear D gene. V shed 2 bases and J shed 6 bases, with 11 bases lying between them. Germline V gives CDR1 MNHNY, CDR2 SVGAGI (reference sequence). The CDR3 length is 13 residues. Here the CDR3 reads CASSYGSAFEQYF. The CDR3 DNA reads as TGTGCCAGCAGTTACGGGTCCGCTTTCGAGCAGTACTTC.

This sequence joins TRBV5-1 and TRBJ2-3, with D possibly TRBD1 on 5 matching bases. CDR1 is SGHRS, CDR2 YFSETQ, per germline. The CDR3 is 14 amino acids. V gave up 4 bases and J gave up 6 bases, with 15 bases separating them. The CDR3 here is CASSRAQGEDTQYF. CDR3 DNA: TGCGCCAGCAGCCGGGCGCAGGGTGAGGATACGCAGTATTTT. Drawing the rest from reference TRBV5-1 and TRBJ2-3, the complete variable domain is KAGVTQTPRYLIKTRGQQVTLSCSPISGHRSVSWYQQTPGQGLQFLFEYFSETQRNKGNFPGRFSGRQFSNSRSEMNVSTLELGDSALYLCASSRAQGEDTQYFGPGTRLTVL.

The chain combines TRBV9 with TRBJ1-3, with D perhaps TRBD1 (5 bases). CDR3 length equals 15 residues. CDR1 SGDLS and CDR2 YYNGEE come from the germline V gene. Trimming shortened V by 3 bases and J by 0 bases, and 10 bases separated the two germline ends. The CDR3 nucleotides read TGTGCCAGCAGCGCCACAGGAACCTCTGGAAACACCATATATTTT. Translation: CASSATGTSGNTIYF.

On this clone: The junction departs from the called germline gene at one end, perhaps through a read error. This CDR3 is also generated by other DNA sequences in the sample. This rearrangement joins TRBV5-1 to TRBJ1-2; TRBD1 aligns across 7 bases. Looked up from germline, CDR1 is SGHRS and CDR2 is YFSETQ. CDR3 length: 14 residues. DNA for the CDR3: TGCGCCAGCAGCTTGGAGGGGGCTTACTATGGCTACACTTTC. Encoded protein: CASSLEGAYYGYTF.

J is TRBJ2-7 and V is TRBV4-2; D gene ambiguous. Germline CDR1 LGHNA, CDR2 YNFKEQ. V gave up 0 bases and J gave up 3 bases, with 12 bases separating them. CDR3 length: 15 residues. The CDR3 DNA reads as TGTGCCAGCAGCCAAGATCTCAGTCCTTACTACGAGCAGTACTTC. Translation gives CASSQDLSPYYEQYF.

V and J are TRBV21-1 and TRBJ2-1. TRBV21-1 is a pseudogene segment. The CDR3 is made up of 10 amino acids. The CDR3 bases are TGTGCCAGCACGGGGCATGAGCAGTTCTTC. Residues: CASTGHEQFF.

In its sample, this clone was seen a few times. J is TRBJ1-2 and V is TRBV18; D may be TRBD1 (6 bases). The CDR3 runs 16 residues. The germline CDR1 and CDR2 sequences are KGHSH and LQKENI. Trimming stripped 4 bases from V and 7 bases from J, with 22 bases between. This CDR3 is CASSLTGTPTWIGYTF. The DNA of the CDR3 is TGTGCCAGCTCACTCACCGGGACACCCACTTGGATTGGCTACACCTTC.

Notes on this clone: This sample includes further DNA sequences coding for the same CDR3. The rearrangement joins TRBV5-1 to TRBJ2-5; 11 bases map to TRBD2. The CDR3 contains 16 residues. Trimming at V came to 0 bases and at J to 2 bases, leaving 3 bases not matched to a gene. Germline lookup yields CDR1 SGHRS and CDR2 YFSETQ. The CDR3 DNA sequence: TGCGCCAGCAGCTTGGCCGGGACTAGCGGTCAAGAGACCCAGTACTTC. It is translated as CASSLAGTSGQETQYF.

The V call is TRBV7-9, the J call TRBJ2-2; the match to TRBD1 covers 9 bases. This CDR3 contains 18 residues. Germline V gene lookup returns CDR1 SEHNR and CDR2 FQNEAQ (reference sequence). With 2 bases clipped from V and 3 bases from J, the junction kept 10 bases outside the gene matches. CDR3 loop: CASSLTPGQGADTGELFF. The DNA of the CDR3 is TGTGCCAGCAGCTTAACTCCGGGACAGGGAGCGGACACCGGGGAGCTGTTTTTT.

The rearrangement uses TRBV11-3 and TRBJ2-5, with D possibly TRBD1 on 5 matching bases. Looked up from germline, CDR1 is SGHNT and CDR2 is YENEEA. V was shortened by 4 bases and J by 4 bases, with 10 bases between the two germline ends. The CDR3 sequence is 13 residues long. CDR3 DNA: TGTGCCAGCAGCTCCCTAGACAGAGAGACCCAGTACTTC. Translated, it gives CASSSLDRETQYF. The full variable domain, in which reference TRBV11-3 and TRBJ2-5 provide the parts outside the CDR3, is EAGVVQSPRYKIIEKKQPVAFWCNPISGHNTLYWYLQNLGQGPELLIRYENEEAVDDSQLPKDRFSAERLKGVDSTLKIQPAELGDSAVYLCASSSLDRETQYFGPGTRLLVL.

The chain is built from TRBV9 and TRBJ2-3; 9 bases match TRBD2. V was pared by 1 base and J by 3 bases, with 6 bases of the junction left unmatched. Germline CDR1 reads SGDLS; CDR2 reads YYNGEE. This CDR3 comprises 16 residues. Written as DNA, the CDR3 is TGTGCCAGCAGCGTAACGGGCGGGAGGGGGACAGATACGCAGTATTTT. This sequence encodes CASSVTGGRGTDTQYF.

The chain is built from TRBV9 and TRBJ2-3; D possibly uses TRBD1 or TRBD2 (5 bases each). Trimming left V 4 bases short and J 3 bases short, with 15 bases between. The CDR3 runs 15 residues. Per germline, CDR1 SGDLS and CDR2 YYNGEE. This CDR3 is CASSHMGVATDTQYF. The CDR3 DNA is TGTGCCAGCAGCCATATGGGGGTAGCGACAGATACGCAGTATTTT.

This clone was observed once. The rearrangement links TRBV7-2 to TRBJ2-7, with D uncertain. CDR1 SGHTA and CDR2 FQGNSA come from the germline V gene. This CDR3 has 18 residues. Trimming took 1 base from V and 2 from J, leaving 21 bases between them. Here the CDR3 reads CASSLGGRWSRLPYEQYF. CDR3 in DNA: TGTGCCAGCAGCTTAGGTGGTCGGTGGTCACGACTTCCCTACGAGCAGTACTTC.

The V and J genes are TRBV5-1 and TRBJ1-2, with 7 nucleotides matching TRBD1. V dropped 4 bases and J dropped 4; count of bases not matched to a gene: 7. The CDR3 loop spans 14 amino acids. Germline assignment: CDR1 SGHRS and CDR2 YFSETQ. The CDR3 DNA sequence: TGCGCCAGCAGCCCGACGGGACAGCCCTATGGCTACACCTTC. It yields the protein CASSPTGQPYGYTF.

As regards this clone: Other DNA sequences in this specimen translate into the identical CDR3. This sequence joins TRBV5-1 and TRBJ1-2; a weak D match, TRBD1 (5 bases). This CDR3 is 13 amino acids long. V was clipped by 2 bases and J by 4 bases, with 9 bases between them. Germline CDR1 is SGHRS and CDR2 is YFSETQ. CDR3 loop: CASSFQGGYGYTF. DNA of the CDR3: TGCGCCAGCAGCTTCCAGGGAGGCTATGGCTACACCTTC.

The chain combines TRBV27 with TRBJ2-4; 9 nucleotides match TRBD1. Germline V lookup: CDR1 MNHEY, CDR2 SMNVEV (reference sequence). This CDR3 is 13 amino acids long. V lost 6 bases, J lost 9 bases, and 6 bases stayed unmatched. DNA of the CDR3: TGTGCCAGCAGGCTGGGACAGGGAAGCATTCAGTACTTC. This sequence encodes CASRLGQGSIQYF.

The chain employs TRBV18 and TRBJ2-7; the D call may be TRBD1 or TRBD2 (6 bases each). V was clipped by 2 bases and J by 4 bases, with 12 bases between them. Germline CDR1 reads KGHSH; CDR2 reads LQKENI. The CDR3 has 14 residues. Here the CDR3 reads CASSPSRGQYEQYF. CDR3 coding DNA: TGTGCCAGCTCACCATCCCGGGGGCAGTACGAGCAGTACTTC.

The rearrangement links TRBV29-1 to TRBJ2-1; 11 bases fit TRBD2. The CDR3 has 16 residues. V was clipped by 2 bases and J by 9 bases; unmatched bases: 12. The germline V gene encodes CDR1 SQVTM and CDR2 ANQGSEA. The CDR3 bases are TGCAGCGTTGAATCCGAGCGCCTAGCGGGAGGAGCTGAGCAGTTCTTC. Residues: CSVESERLAGGAEQFF.

The V call is TRBV5-1, the J call TRBJ2-3, with D hard to call. The ends were cut back, 0 bases at V and 4 bases at J, with 24 bases in the middle. Per germline, CDR1 SGHRS and CDR2 YFSETQ. This CDR3 has 19 amino acids. CDR3 amino acids: CASSLDPHLVIFGADTQYF. The CDR3 coding sequence is TGCGCCAGCAGCTTGGACCCACATTTAGTGATTTTTGGGGCAGATACGCAGTATTTT. Full variable domain (rest looked up from reference TRBV5-1 and TRBJ2-3): KAGVTQTPRYLIKTRGQQVTLSCSPISGHRSVSWYQQTPGQGLQFLFEYFSETQRNKGNFPGRFSGRQFSNSRSEMNVSTLELGDSALYLCASSLDPHLVIFGADTQYFGPGTRLTVL.

The chain carries TRBV5-1 and TRBJ2-5, with unresolved D. CDR3 size: 13 residues. V was trimmed by 5 bases and J by 1 base, leaving 9 bases between them. The V gene's germline CDR1 is SGHRS and CDR2 YFSETQ. The CDR3 sequence is CASRPTSQETQYF. The CDR3 DNA sequence: TGCGCCAGCAGACCGACGTCCCAAGAGACCCAGTACTTC.